These 8 T cell receptor beta chains originate from one sample sequenced in a study of OX40 agonist ivuxolimab in advanced cancers. TCRdb keeps only in-frame clones here, not all; method: immunoSEQ multiplex PCR. The table records around 140,000 clones, 90% of them present only once. The specimen comprised CD4+ or CD8+ T cells sorted from blood, sampled in a trial of the OX40 agonist ivuxolimab. All receptors derive from an adult with an advanced solid tumor such as melanoma, head and neck, liver or kidney cancer.

The chain employs TRBV5-4 and TRBJ2-1; D is unclear. The V and J ends lost 7 bases and 9 bases respectively, with 11 bases between them. The CDR3 sequence is 11 residues long. The germline CDR1 and CDR2 sequences are SGHNT and YYREEE (reference sequence). CDR3 amino acids: CASGPLTEQFF. The CDR3 region has the DNA TGTGCCAGCGGCCCATTAACTGAGCAGTTCTTC.

This chain connects TRBV6-5 to TRBJ1-3, with D possibly TRBD1 on 5 matching bases. The length of the CDR3 is 15 residues. CDR1 is MNHEY, CDR2 SVGAGI, per germline. The ends were cut back, 2 bases at V and 8 bases at J, with 16 bases in the middle. The CDR3, as DNA: TGTGCCAGCAGTTACCGACTTGACAGCCGGGACACCATATATTTT. It is translated as CASSYRLDSRDTIYF.

This rearrangement joins TRBV28 to TRBJ2-7; TRBD1 aligns across 7 bases. Losses at the gene ends were 5 bases for V and 1 base for J; bases not matched to a gene: 5. This CDR3 has 14 amino acids. Germline V gene lookup returns CDR1 MDHEN and CDR2 SYDVKM. The CDR3, as DNA: TGTGCCAGCAGTGCCCGGGACAGTTCCTACGAGCAGTACTTC. Encoded protein: CASSARDSSYEQYF.

The J gene is TRBJ2-1, the V gene TRBV20-1, with D possibly matching TRBD2 (6 bases). V was pared by 5 bases and J by 7 bases, with 9 bases between. Germline assignment: CDR1 DFQATT and CDR2 SNEGSKA (reference sequence). The CDR3 runs to 11 residues. CDR3 sequence reads: CSAARGNEQFF. The CDR3 bases are TGCAGTGCTGCCCGGGGGAATGAGCAGTTCTTC.

The chain combines TRBV11-2 with TRBJ2-1, with 9 bases fitting TRBD2. V trimming: 5 bases; J trimming: 3 bases; junction bases outside the gene matches: 5. In germline, CDR1 is SGHAT, CDR2 FQNNGV. This CDR3 has 15 residues. The CDR3 nucleotides read TGTGCCAGCAGCCCGACTAGCGGAGGCTACAATGAGCAGTTCTTC. Its translation: CASSPTSGGYNEQFF.

The chain is built from TRBV25-1 and TRBJ2-2; 10 positions agree with TRBD1. J lost 3 bases, V lost 6 bases, and 1 base had no gene match. The CDR3 sequence is 14 residues long. From germline, CDR1 is MGHDK and CDR2 SYGVNS. The CDR3 bases are TGTGCCAGCAGGGGGACAGGGGACACCGGGGAGCTGTTTTTT. This sequence encodes CASRGTGDTGELFF.

V gene TRBV11-3 combines with J gene TRBJ2-2; 8 nucleotides align to TRBD2. This CDR3 is built from 16 residues. Germline assignment: CDR1 SGHNT and CDR2 YENEEA. V was pared by 1 base and J by 2 bases, with 3 bases of the junction left unmatched. The chain's CDR3 is CASSLALAGNTGELFF. CDR3 sequence (DNA): TGTGCCAGCAGCTTAGCTCTAGCGGGTAACACCGGGGAGCTGTTTTTT. The full variable domain, rest sourced from reference TRBV11-3 and TRBJ2-2, is EAGVVQSPRYKIIEKKQPVAFWCNPISGHNTLYWYLQNLGQGPELLIRYENEEAVDDSQLPKDRFSAERLKGVDSTLKIQPAELGDSAVYLCASSLALAGNTGELFFGEGSRLTVL.

The chain recombines TRBV5-1 with TRBJ2-5, with D maybe TRBD2 (6 bases). Trimming pared 0 bases from V and 5 bases from J, leaving 14 bases between. Germline CDR1 reads SGHRS; CDR2 reads YFSETQ. This CDR3 contains 15 residues. CDR3 loop: CASSLGPDSGETQYF. CDR3 DNA sequence: TGCGCCAGCAGCTTGGGACCTGACAGCGGGGAGACCCAGTACTTC.